What follows is one TCR beta chain and its context. What it binds is not known. The sample is drawn from a study of OX40 agonist ivuxolimab in advanced cancers. V was pared by 5 bases and J by 2 bases, with 13 bases between. There are 14 residues in the CDR3. The germline CDR1 and CDR2 sequences are LNHDA and SQIVND (reference sequence). Study-level points and caveats: Also present in some nonresponders was a low level of normalized T-cell clonal expansion. Clonal expansion was seen in CD4+ and CD8+ blood T cells by week 6 at 0.1 to 3.0 mg/kg.

Measured with immunoSEQ multiplex PCR; TCRdb has only the in-frame clones, and not every one. The table lists some 45,000 clones, 65% to 85% of them singletons. The TCR was taken from an adult with an advanced solid tumor such as melanoma, head and neck, liver or kidney cancer. This chain connects TRBV19 to TRBJ2-7; no clear D. This material consisted of CD4+ or CD8+ T cells sorted from blood, taken in a trial of the OX40 agonist ivuxolimab. For the CDR3, the DNA is TGTGCCAGTAGTTTATACGGACCCCCCTACGAGCAGTACTTC. Amino acids: CASSLYGPPYEQYF.